This is a list of T cell receptor beta chains from one sample in a study of blood T cell repertoires in COVID-19. Assay used: immunoSEQ multiplex PCR; TCRdb lists only in-frame clones, some missing. This sample has approximately 300,000 clones, with just under 90% found just once. The sample consisted of peripheral blood. The receptors here all came from a woman in her 30s with COVID-19, enrolled during active disease. The CDR3 runs from the conserved cysteine through the conserved F or W. Fields, in order: D gene, J gene, V gene, clone size, CDR3 protein, CDR3 DNA. D genes are given only for firm matches. Expanded clones get a size class; other rows say once, few or many, or leave the size out.

NA,TRBJ1-6,TRBV28,NA,CASSYPELSSYNSPLHF,TGTGCCAGCAGTTACCCGGAGCTCAGCTCCTATAATTCACCCCTCCACTTT
TRBD2,TRBJ2-1,TRBV6-4,NA,CASSPGTSGGGEQFF,TGTGCCAGCAGTCCCGGGACTAGCGGGGGTGGTGAGCAGTTCTTC
NA,TRBJ1-2,TRBV6-2/TRBV6-3,NA,CASSHTSDKGASYTF,TGTGCCAGCAGCCACACCTCGGACAAAGGAGCTTCCTACACCTTC
TRBD2,TRBJ2-1,TRBV7-6,NA,CASSLGGIAGGTYNEQFF,TGTGCCAGCAGCTTAGGAGGGATAGCGGGGGGCACCTACAATGAGCAGTTCTTC
TRBD1,TRBJ1-5,TRBV18,NA,CASSLTGGVQPQHF,TGTGCCAGCTCGCTGACAGGGGGCGTTCAGCCCCAGCATTTT
NA,TRBJ1-2,TRBV2,NA,CASSQGRGKAYGYTF,TGTGCCAGCAGTCAGGGAAGGGGGAAGGCCTATGGCTACACCTTC
NA,TRBJ1-2,TRBV7-3,NA,CASSLGSGYGYTF,TGTGCCAGCAGCTTAGGGTCCGGGTATGGCTACACCTTC
TRBD2,TRBJ2-5,TRBV5-8,once,CASSIGLAVQETQYF,TGTGCCAGCAGCATAGGACTAGCGGTCCAAGAGACCCAGTACTTC
TRBD1,TRBJ2-7,TRBV11-3,NA,CASSSGQVASAYEQYF,TGTGCCAGCAGCTCGGGACAGGTAGCCTCAGCCTACGAGCAGTACTTC
TRBD1,TRBJ1-2,TRBV3-1/TRBV3-2,few,CASSPRDRPYGYTF,TGTGCCAGCAGCCCCCGGGACAGGCCCTATGGCTACACCTTC
NA,TRBJ2-1,TRBV14,NA,CASSRAGSMNEQFF,TGTGCCAGCAGCCGTGCGGGGAGTATGAATGAGCAGTTCTTC
TRBD1,TRBJ1-2,TRBV15,NA,CATSIGQGGTYGYTF,TGTGCCACCAGCATAGGACAGGGGGGTACCTATGGCTACACCTTC
NA,TRBJ1-1,TRBV4-1,NA,CASSQVQGIMNTEAFF,TGCGCCAGCAGCCAAGTGCAGGGGATTATGAACACTGAAGCTTTCTTT
NA,TRBJ1-6,TRBV2,NA,CASSEGRARNSPLHF,TGTGCCAGCAGTGAAGGCAGGGCAAGGAATTCACCCCTCCACTTT
TRBD2,TRBJ2-1,TRBV29-1,once,CSVELAGGGFF,TGCAGCGTTGAATTAGCGGGGGGTGGGTTCTTC
TRBD1,TRBJ1-2,TRBV19,NA,CASSIDEGARGYTF,TGTGCCAGTAGTATAGATGAGGGGGCTCGTGGCTACACCTTC
NA,TRBJ2-5,TRBV28,once,CASSSIGGRKETQYF,TGTGCCAGCAGTTCCATCGGGGGGCGCAAAGAGACCCAGTACTTC
TRBD1,TRBJ1-2,TRBV18,NA,CASSGDRGNYGYTF,TGTGCCAGCTCAGGCGACAGGGGGAACTATGGCTACACCTTC
TRBD2,TRBJ2-1,TRBV5-1,NA,CASSLGGGTSYNEQFF,TGCGCCAGCAGCTTGGGCGGGGGTACTTCCTACAATGAGCAGTTCTTC
NA,TRBJ1-5,TRBV21-1,NA,CASSKEYQSNQPQHF,TGTGCCAGCAGCAAAGAGTATCAGAGCAATCAGCCCCAGCATTTT
NA,TRBJ2-2,TRBV5-8,NA,CASSWGDANTGELFF,TGTGCCAGCAGCTGGGGGGACGCCAACACCGGGGAGCTGTTTTTT
TRBD1,TRBJ2-2,TRBV18,NA,CASSPTRGHRRTGELFF,TGTGCCAGCTCACCAACCAGGGGGCACCGGAGAACCGGGGAGCTGTTTTTT
NA,TRBJ2-6,TRBV5-1,NA,CASSEAPGANVLTF,TGCGCCAGCAGCGAGGCTCCTGGGGCCAACGTCCTGACTTTC
NA,TRBJ1-5,TRBV27,NA,CASSFVFNQPQHF,TGTGCCAGCAGTTTCGTCTTCAATCAGCCCCAGCATTTT
NA,TRBJ2-6,TRBV24-1,few,CATSDWSSGANVLTF,TGTGCCACCAGTGATTGGAGTTCTGGGGCCAACGTCCTGACTTTC
NA,TRBJ1-2,TRBV4-1,once,CASSQGSGLYGYTF,TGCGCCAGCAGCCAAGGCTCAGGGTTGTATGGCTACACCTTC
NA,TRBJ2-1,TRBV6-5,NA,CASKAGPGYYNEQFF,TGTGCCAGCAAGGCGGGGCCCGGGTATTACAATGAGCAGTTCTTC
TRBD1,TRBJ1-1,TRBV28,NA,CASSENDRVIEAFF,TGTGCCAGCAGCGAAAATGACAGGGTTATTGAAGCTTTCTTT
NA,TRBJ1-2,TRBV2,NA,CASSGRGTYGYTF,TGTGCCAGCAGCGGTAGAGGGACTTATGGCTACACCTTC
TRBD1,TRBJ1-2,TRBV4-1,NA,CASSQEGTGSTYGYTF,TGCGCCAGCAGCCAAGAAGGGACAGGGAGTACGTATGGCTACACCTTC
TRBD2,TRBJ2-2,TRBV7-6,NA,CASSLERGDTGELFF,TGTGCCAGCAGCCTGGAGCGGGGGGACACCGGGGAGCTGTTTTTT